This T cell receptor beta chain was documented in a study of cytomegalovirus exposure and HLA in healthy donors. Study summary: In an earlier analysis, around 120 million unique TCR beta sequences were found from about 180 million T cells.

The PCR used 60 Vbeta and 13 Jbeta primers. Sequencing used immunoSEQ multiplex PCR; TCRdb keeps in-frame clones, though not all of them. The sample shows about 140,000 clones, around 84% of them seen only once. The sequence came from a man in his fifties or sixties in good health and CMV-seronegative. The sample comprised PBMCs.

The CDR3 DNA is TGTGCCAGCAGCTTCTCGGGAAGTAATGAGCAGTTCTTC. Translating it yields CASSFSGSNEQFF. The rearrangement links TRBV11-3 to TRBJ2-1; possible D gene TRBD2, 5 bases. Germline CDR1 SGHNT, CDR2 YENEEA. The CDR3 runs 13 residues. The germline V and J ends were trimmed by 3 bases and 7 bases, with 10 bases remaining between them.